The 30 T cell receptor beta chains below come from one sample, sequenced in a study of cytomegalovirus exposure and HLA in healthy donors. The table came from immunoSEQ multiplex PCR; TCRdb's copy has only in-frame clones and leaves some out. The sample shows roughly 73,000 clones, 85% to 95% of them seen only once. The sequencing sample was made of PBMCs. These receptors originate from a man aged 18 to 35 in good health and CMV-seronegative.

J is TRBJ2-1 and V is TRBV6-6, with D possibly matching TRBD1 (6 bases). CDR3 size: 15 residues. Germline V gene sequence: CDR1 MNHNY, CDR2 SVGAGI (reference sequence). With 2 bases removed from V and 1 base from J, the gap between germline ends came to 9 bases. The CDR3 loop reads CASSYVGGSYNEQFF. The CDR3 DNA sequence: TGTGCCAGCAGTTACGTAGGGGGATCCTACAATGAGCAGTTCTTC.

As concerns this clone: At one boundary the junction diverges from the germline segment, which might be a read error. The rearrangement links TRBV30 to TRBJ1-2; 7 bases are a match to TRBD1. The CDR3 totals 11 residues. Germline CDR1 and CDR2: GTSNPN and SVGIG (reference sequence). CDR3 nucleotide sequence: TGTGCCTGGAAGACGGTAACGACAGGGTCCTTC. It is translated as CAWKTVTTGSF. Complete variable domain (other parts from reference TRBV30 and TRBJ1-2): SQTIHQWPATLVQPVGSPLSLECTVEGTSNPNLYWYRQAAGRGLQLLFYSVGIGQISSEVPQNLSASRPQDRQFILSSKKLLLSDSGFYLCAWKTVTTGSFGSGTRLTVV.

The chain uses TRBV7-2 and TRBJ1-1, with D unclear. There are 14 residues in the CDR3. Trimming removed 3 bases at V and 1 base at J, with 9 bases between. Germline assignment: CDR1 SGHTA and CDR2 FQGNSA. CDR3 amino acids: CASSFYNRNTEAFF. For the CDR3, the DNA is TGTGCCAGCAGCTTCTATAACAGGAACACTGAAGCTTTCTTT. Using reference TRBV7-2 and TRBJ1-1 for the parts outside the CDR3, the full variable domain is GAGVSQSPSNKVTEKGKDVELRCDPISGHTALYWYRQSLGQGLEFLIYFQGNSAPDKSGLPSDRFSAERTGGSVSTLTIQRTQQEDSAVYLCASSFYNRNTEAFFGQGTRLTVV.

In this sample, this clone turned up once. The CDR3 spells CASSESRDSRRETQYF. The CDR3 coding sequence is TGCGCCAGCAGTGAGTCGAGAGACTCAAGAAGGGAGACCCAGTACTTC. The genes are TRBV10-2 and TRBJ2-5, with D unclear. This CDR3 comprises 16 residues. Germline CDR1 and CDR2: WSHSY and SAAADI. Trimming left V 0 bases short and J 5 bases short, with 16 bases between.

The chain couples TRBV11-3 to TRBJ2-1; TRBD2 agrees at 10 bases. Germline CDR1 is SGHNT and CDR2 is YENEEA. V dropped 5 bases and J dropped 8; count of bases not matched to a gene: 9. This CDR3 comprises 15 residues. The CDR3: CASSHSGGLGYEQFF. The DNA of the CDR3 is TGTGCCAGCAGCCATAGCGGGGGGCTTGGCTATGAGCAGTTCTTC.

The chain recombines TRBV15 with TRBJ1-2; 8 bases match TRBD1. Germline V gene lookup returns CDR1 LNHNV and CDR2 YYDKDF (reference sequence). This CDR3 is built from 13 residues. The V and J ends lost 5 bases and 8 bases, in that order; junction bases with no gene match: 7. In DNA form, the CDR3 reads TGTGCCACCAGCCTTCGGACAGGGATGGGCTACACCTTC. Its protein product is CATSLRTGMGYTF.

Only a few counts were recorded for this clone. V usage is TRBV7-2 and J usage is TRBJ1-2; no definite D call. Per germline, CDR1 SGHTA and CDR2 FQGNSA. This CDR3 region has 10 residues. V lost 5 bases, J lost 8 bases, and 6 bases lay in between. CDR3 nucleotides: TGTGCCAGCAGCCCCGAGGGCTACACCTTC. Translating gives CASSPEGYTF.

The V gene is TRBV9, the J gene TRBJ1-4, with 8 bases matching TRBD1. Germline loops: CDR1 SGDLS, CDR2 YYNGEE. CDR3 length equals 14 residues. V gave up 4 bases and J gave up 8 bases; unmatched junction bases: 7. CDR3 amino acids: CASSSTGVGEKLFF. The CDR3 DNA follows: TGTGCCAGCAGCTCGACAGGGGTTGGAGAAAAACTGTTTTTT.

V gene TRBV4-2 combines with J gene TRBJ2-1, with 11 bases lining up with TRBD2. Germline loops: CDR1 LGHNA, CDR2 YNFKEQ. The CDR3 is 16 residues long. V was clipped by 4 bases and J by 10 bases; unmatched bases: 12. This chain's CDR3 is CASSRLAGGNNQEQFF. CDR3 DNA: TGTGCCAGCAGCCGTCTAGCGGGGGGTAATAATCAGGAGCAGTTCTTC.

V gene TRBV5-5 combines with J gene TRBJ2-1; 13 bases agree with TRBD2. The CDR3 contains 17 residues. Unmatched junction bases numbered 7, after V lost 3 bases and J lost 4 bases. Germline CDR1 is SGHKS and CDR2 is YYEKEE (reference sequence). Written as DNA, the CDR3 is TGTGCCAGCAGCTCTCACCGGACTAGCGGGGGATACAATGAGCAGTTCTTC. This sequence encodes CASSSHRTSGGYNEQFF. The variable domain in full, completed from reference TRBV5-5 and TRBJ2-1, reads DAGVTQSPTHLIKTRGQQVTLRCSPISGHKSVSWYQQVLGQGPQFIFQYYEKEERGRGNFPDRFSARQFPNYSSELNVNALLLGDSALYLCASSSHRTSGGYNEQFFGPGTRLTVL.

CDR3 DNA sequence: TGTGCCAGCAGTTTCAGGGGGATCGACGAGCAGTACTTC. It codes for CASSFRGIDEQYF. The rearrangement joins TRBV27 to TRBJ2-7, with 7 bases matching TRBD1. Per the germline V gene, CDR1 is MNHEY and CDR2 is SMNVEV (reference sequence). The CDR3 is made up of 13 amino acids. J gave up 5 bases and V 3 bases, and 4 bases lay outside the gene matches.

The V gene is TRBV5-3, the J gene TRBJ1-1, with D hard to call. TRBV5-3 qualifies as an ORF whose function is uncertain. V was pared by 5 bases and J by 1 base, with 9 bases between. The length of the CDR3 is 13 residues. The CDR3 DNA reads TGTGCCAGAAGAGGACTTAAGAACACTGAAGCTTTCTTT. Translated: CARRGLKNTEAFF.

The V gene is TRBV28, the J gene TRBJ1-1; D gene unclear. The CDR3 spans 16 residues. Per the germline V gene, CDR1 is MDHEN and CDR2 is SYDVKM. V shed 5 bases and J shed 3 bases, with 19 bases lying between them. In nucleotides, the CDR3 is TGTGCCAGCAGTCCCCCGGCGGGGAGGGAGCACACTGAAGCTTTCTTT. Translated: CASSPPAGREHTEAFF. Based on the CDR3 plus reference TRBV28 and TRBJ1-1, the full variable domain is DVKVTQSSRYLVKRTGEKVFLECVQDMDHENMFWYRQDPGLGLRLIYFSYDVKMKEKGDIPEGYSVSREKKERFSLILESASTNQTSMYLCASSPPAGREHTEAFFGQGTRLTVV.

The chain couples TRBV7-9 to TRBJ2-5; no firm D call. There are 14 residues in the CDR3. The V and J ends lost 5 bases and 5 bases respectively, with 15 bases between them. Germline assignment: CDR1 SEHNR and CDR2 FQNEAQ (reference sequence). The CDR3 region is CASSPWVKEETQYF. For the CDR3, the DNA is TGTGCCAGCAGCCCTTGGGTAAAGGAGGAGACCCAGTACTTC.

The CDR3 sequence is CASSNRGHPEGNEKLFF. In nucleotides, the CDR3 is TGTGCCAGCAGCAACCGGGGACACCCGGAAGGAAATGAAAAACTGTTTTTT. The rearrangement uses TRBV13 and TRBJ1-4; D is possibly TRBD1 (6 bases). V lost 5 bases and J lost 5, with 21 bases in between. The V gene's germline CDR1 is PRHDT and CDR2 FYEKMQ (reference sequence). The CDR3 runs to 17 residues.

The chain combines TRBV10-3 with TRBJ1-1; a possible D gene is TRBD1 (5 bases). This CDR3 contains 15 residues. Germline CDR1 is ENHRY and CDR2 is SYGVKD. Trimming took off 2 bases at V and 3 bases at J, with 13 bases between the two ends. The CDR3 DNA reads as TGTGCCATCAGTGAGGGGCAGGAAGGGGACACTGAAGCTTTCTTT. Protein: CAISEGQEGDTEAFF.

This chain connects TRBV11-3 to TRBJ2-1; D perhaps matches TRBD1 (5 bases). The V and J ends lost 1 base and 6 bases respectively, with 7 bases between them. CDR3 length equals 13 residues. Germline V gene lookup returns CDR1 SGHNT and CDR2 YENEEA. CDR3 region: CASSLGTLNEQFF. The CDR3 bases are TGTGCCAGCAGCTTAGGGACACTCAATGAGCAGTTCTTC.

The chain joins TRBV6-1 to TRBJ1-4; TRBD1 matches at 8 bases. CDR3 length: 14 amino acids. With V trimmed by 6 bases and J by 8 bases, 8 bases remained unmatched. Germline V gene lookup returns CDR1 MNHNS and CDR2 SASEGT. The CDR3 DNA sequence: TGTGCCAGCAGCGCAGGACAGGGTGGCGAAAAACTGTTTTTT. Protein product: CASSAGQGGEKLFF.

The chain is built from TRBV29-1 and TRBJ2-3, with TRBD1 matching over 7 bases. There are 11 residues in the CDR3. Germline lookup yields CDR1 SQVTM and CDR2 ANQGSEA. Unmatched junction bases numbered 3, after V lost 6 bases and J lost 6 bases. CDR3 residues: CSVTGDDTQYF. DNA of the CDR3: TGCAGCGTCACAGGGGACGATACGCAGTATTTT.

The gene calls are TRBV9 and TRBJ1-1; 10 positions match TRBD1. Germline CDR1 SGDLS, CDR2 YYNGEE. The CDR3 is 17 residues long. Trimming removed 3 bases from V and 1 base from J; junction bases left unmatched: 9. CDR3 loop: CASSAWDRGPPNTEAFF. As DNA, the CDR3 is TGTGCCAGCAGCGCTTGGGACAGGGGACCCCCGAACACTGAAGCTTTCTTT.

CDR3 sequence reads: CASSLGMGRGNEAQHF. The CDR3 bases are TGTGCCAGCAGCTTAGGTATGGGACGGGGGAATGAGGCCCAGCATTTT. The genes are TRBV11-2 and TRBJ1-5; perhaps TRBD1 as D (5 bases). Trimming removed 1 base from V and 11 bases from J, with 21 bases in between. The length of the CDR3 is 16 residues. From germline, CDR1 is SGHAT and CDR2 FQNNGV.

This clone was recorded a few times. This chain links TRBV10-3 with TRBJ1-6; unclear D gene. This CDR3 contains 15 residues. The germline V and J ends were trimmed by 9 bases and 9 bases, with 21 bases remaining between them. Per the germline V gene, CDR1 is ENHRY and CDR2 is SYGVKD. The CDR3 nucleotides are TGTGCCATAACGGAGAATCCTTCGCTTGCTTCACCCCTCCACTTT. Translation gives CAITENPSLASPLHF.

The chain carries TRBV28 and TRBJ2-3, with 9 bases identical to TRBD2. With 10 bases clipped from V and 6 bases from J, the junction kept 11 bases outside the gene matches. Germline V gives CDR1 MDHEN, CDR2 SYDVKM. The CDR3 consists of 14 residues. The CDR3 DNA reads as TGTGCCACCAGCATGAGCGGGGGGCCGGATACGCAGTATTTT. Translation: CATSMSGGPDTQYF.

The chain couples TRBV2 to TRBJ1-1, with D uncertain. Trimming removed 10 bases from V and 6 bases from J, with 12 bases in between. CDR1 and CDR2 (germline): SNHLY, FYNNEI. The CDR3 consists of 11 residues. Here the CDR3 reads CATNGSPEAFF. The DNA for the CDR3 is TGTGCCACAAACGGGAGTCCTGAAGCTTTCTTT.

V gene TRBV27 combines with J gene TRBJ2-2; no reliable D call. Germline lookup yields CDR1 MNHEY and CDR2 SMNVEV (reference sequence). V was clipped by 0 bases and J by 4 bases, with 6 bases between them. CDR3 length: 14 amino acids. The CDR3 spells CASSLSASTGELFF. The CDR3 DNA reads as TGTGCCAGCAGTTTATCGGCTAGCACCGGGGAGCTGTTTTTT.

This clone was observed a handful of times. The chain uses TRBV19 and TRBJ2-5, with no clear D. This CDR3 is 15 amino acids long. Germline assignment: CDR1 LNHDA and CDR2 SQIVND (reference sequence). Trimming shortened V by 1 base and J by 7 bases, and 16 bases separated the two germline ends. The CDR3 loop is CASSIALSSQSTQYF. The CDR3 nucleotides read TGTGCCAGTAGTATAGCTCTCTCCTCCCAGTCGACCCAGTACTTC.

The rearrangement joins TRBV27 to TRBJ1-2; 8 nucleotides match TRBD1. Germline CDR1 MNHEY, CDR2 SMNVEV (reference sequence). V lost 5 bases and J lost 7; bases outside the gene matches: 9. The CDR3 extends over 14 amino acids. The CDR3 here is CASSTPGGRGGYTF. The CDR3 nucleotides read TGTGCCAGCAGTACCCCAGGGGGCCGAGGTGGCTACACCTTC.

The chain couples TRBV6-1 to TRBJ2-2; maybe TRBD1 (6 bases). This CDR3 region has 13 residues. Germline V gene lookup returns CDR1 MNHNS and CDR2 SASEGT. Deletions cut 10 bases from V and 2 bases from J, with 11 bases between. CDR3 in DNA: TGTGCCACGACGGACAGAAACACCGGGGAGCTGTTTTTT. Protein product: CATTDRNTGELFF.

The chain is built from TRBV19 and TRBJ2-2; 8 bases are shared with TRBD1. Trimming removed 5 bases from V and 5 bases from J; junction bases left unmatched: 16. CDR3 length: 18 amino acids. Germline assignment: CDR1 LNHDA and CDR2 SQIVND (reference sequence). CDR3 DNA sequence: TGTGCCAGTAGTCCCTATAAGACACGACAGGGGAGTACCGGGGAGCTGTTTTTT. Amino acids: CASSPYKTRQGSTGELFF.

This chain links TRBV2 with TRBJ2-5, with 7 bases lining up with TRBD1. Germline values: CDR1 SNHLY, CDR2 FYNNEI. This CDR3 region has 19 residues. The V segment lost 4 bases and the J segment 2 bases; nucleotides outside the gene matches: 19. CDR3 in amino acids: CASSVEGMGTVALQETQYF. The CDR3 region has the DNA TGTGCCAGCAGTGTTGAGGGAATGGGGACAGTAGCACTTCAAGAGACCCAGTACTTC.